This passage covers 24 T cell receptor beta chains from one sample sequenced in a study of T-cell memory formation after mild COVID-19. TCRdb processed the 5' RACE reads anew with MiXCR; each CDR3 protein has one entry. The sample consists of 250,000 to 350,000 distinct CDR3 sequences, about 15% of them appearing once. Sequenced sample: PBMCs or a T cell subset sorted from them (not recorded which). The receptors originated from a man younger than 35 who had mild COVID-19 (a few samples of this study predate the infection). Cell type and time point are not known.

This clonotype was detected many times. The chain joins TRBV5-4 to TRBJ2-2, with a weak D call TRBD1 (6 bases). Between the trimmed V and J ends, which lost 4 bases and 5 bases, there was a span of 12 bases. Germline lookup yields CDR1 SGHNT and CDR2 YYREEE (reference sequence). The CDR3 contains 14 residues. The CDR3, as DNA: TGTGCCAGCAGCCCAGGGGTGGCTACCGGGGAGCTGTTTTTT. This sequence encodes CASSPGVATGELFF.

This clonotype was seen more than once but under ten times. V and J are TRBV5-1 and TRBJ2-1, with 10 bases identical to TRBD2. Germline-derived CDR1 and CDR2 are SGHRS and YFSETQ. The CDR3 loop spans 19 amino acids. Germline trimming cut 5 bases from V and 0 bases from J; bases unmatched to any gene: 14. CDR3 residues: CASSHPGLAHLASYNEQFF. The CDR3 nucleotides are TGCGCCAGCAGTCACCCGGGACTAGCGCACCTTGCCTCCTACAATGAGCAGTTCTTC.

The sample holds a few counts of this clonotype. The chain recombines TRBV28 with TRBJ1-5, with D unclear. CDR3 length equals 14 residues. The germline V gene has CDR1 MDHEN and CDR2 SYDVKM. Trimming removed 5 bases from V and 5 bases from J, with 13 bases in between. For the CDR3, the DNA is TGTGCCAGCAGTATAAATAGCGCTGATCAGCCCCAGCATTTT. It encodes CASSINSADQPQHF.

The V call is TRBV30, the J call TRBJ1-5, with a possible D match to TRBD1 (5 bases). With 0 bases removed from V and 5 bases from J, the gap between germline ends came to 11 bases. This CDR3 has 14 residues. Germline CDR1 reads GTSNPN; CDR2 reads SVGIG (reference sequence). CDR3 sequence: CAWSVGQGYQPQHF. The CDR3 bases are TGTGCCTGGAGTGTGGGGCAGGGCTATCAGCCCCAGCATTTT.

The sample holds many counts of this clonotype. This chain uses TRBV5-6 with TRBJ2-1, with D maybe TRBD2 (6 bases). The CDR3 runs 15 residues. CDR1 is SGHDT, CDR2 YYEEEE, per germline. V was cut by 0 bases and J by 8 bases, with 15 bases left in between. The CDR3 sequence: CASSLVRGNSYEQFF. The CDR3 bases are TGTGCCAGCAGCTTGGTCCGGGGGAACAGCTATGAGCAGTTCTTC.

This clonotype has just a few counts. The V and J genes are TRBV4-1 and TRBJ2-1; no definite D call. The germline V and J ends were trimmed by 3 bases and 0 bases, with 18 bases remaining between them. CDR1 and CDR2 (germline): MGHRA, YSYEKL. The CDR3 has 18 amino acids. CDR3 DNA: TGCGCCAGCAGCCATTGGGCAGGCACCATGAGCTCCTACAATGAGCAGTTCTTC. This gives the protein CASSHWAGTMSSYNEQFF.

The V gene is TRBV9, the J gene TRBJ2-5; tentative D call: TRBD1 (5 bases). The V gene lost 0 bases and the J gene lost 5 bases, with 11 bases spanning the gap. The CDR3 length is 14 residues. CDR1 is SGDLS, CDR2 YYNGEE, per germline. The CDR3 coding sequence is TGTGCCAGCAGCGTAGGGGGCGCGGAGGAGACCCAGTACTTC. Translated: CASSVGGAEETQYF.

This clonotype was observed a few times. The rearrangement links TRBV5-1 to TRBJ2-1; tentative D call: TRBD2 (7 bases). The germline V gene encodes CDR1 SGHRS and CDR2 YFSETQ. V lost 0 bases and J 8 bases, leaving 15 bases between the germline ends. The CDR3 length is 15 residues. The CDR3 is CASSLAGGQKDEQFF. In nucleotides, the CDR3 is TGCGCCAGCAGCTTGGCGGGGGGCCAGAAGGATGAGCAGTTCTTC.

A few counts support this clonotype. The chain couples TRBV7-9 to TRBJ2-5; D may be TRBD1 (6 bases). Per germline, CDR1 SEHNR and CDR2 FQNEAQ (reference sequence). Trimming shortened V by 6 bases and J by 4 bases, and 15 bases separated the two germline ends. The CDR3 has 14 amino acids. In nucleotides, the CDR3 is TGTGCCAGCAGTCCCAGGGGATTTGCAGAGACCCAGTACTTC. Its protein product is CASSPRGFAETQYF.

V gene TRBV20-1 combines with J gene TRBJ2-1, with D maybe TRBD1 (6 bases). Germline values: CDR1 DFQATT, CDR2 SNEGSKA (reference sequence). This CDR3 is built from 14 residues. V lost 2 bases and J 2 bases, leaving 10 bases between the germline ends. The CDR3 DNA reads as TGCAGTGCTAGAAAAGGGGGTCCCTACAATGAGCAGTTCTTC. Its translation is CSARKGGPYNEQFF.

The rearrangement uses TRBV5-4 and TRBJ2-3, with TRBD1 matching 8 bases. CDR3 length equals 14 residues. CDR1 is SGHNT, CDR2 YYREEE, per germline (reference sequence). The J segment lost 5 bases and the V segment lost 4 bases, leaving 6 bases of the junction unmatched. CDR3 amino acids: CASSPFTGGDTQYF. CDR3 DNA: TGTGCCAGCAGCCCGTTTACAGGGGGAGATACGCAGTATTTT.

CDR3 in amino acids: CASSYLPETQYF. The CDR3 DNA is TGTGCCAGCAGCTATCTTCCCGAGACCCAGTACTTC. V and J are TRBV3-1 and TRBJ2-5; D is ambiguous. This CDR3 comprises 12 residues. The germline CDR1 and CDR2 sequences are LGHDT and YNNKEL (reference sequence). The germline V and J ends were trimmed by 5 bases and 5 bases, with 9 bases remaining between them.

This clonotype has just a few counts. The V call is TRBV4-3, the J call TRBJ1-6; 7 bases map to TRBD1. The germline gives CDR1 LGHNA, CDR2 YSLEER. Trimming at V came to 0 bases and at J to 9 bases, leaving 5 bases not matched to a gene. The CDR3 is 15 amino acids. The CDR3 here is CASSQERGPSSPLHF. CDR3 DNA sequence: TGCGCCAGCAGCCAAGAGAGGGGGCCCAGTTCACCCCTCCACTTT.

This clonotype appeared many times. The chain carries TRBV5-1 and TRBJ1-1; D is undetermined. CDR1 is SGHRS, CDR2 YFSETQ, per germline. The CDR3 is made up of 14 amino acids. V dropped 0 bases and J dropped 1 base, with 7 bases sitting between them. DNA for the CDR3: TGCGCCAGCAGCTTGGCAAGGGCGAACACTGAAGCTTTCTTT. Its translation is CASSLARANTEAFF. Full variable domain (rest looked up from reference TRBV5-1 and TRBJ1-1): KAGVTQTPRYLIKTRGQQVTLSCSPISGHRSVSWYQQTPGQGLQFLFEYFSETQRNKGNFPGRFSGRQFSNSRSEMNVSTLELGDSALYLCASSLARANTEAFFGQGTRLTVV.

The chain combines TRBV30 with TRBJ1-5; 8 bases fit TRBD1. Per germline, CDR1 GTSNPN and CDR2 SVGIG (reference sequence). With 2 bases clipped from V and 3 bases from J, the junction kept 3 bases outside the gene matches. This CDR3 has 14 residues. The DNA for the CDR3 is TGTGCCTGGAGTAAACAGGGGGTCAATCAGCCCCAGCATTTT. Encoded protein: CAWSKQGVNQPQHF.

This chain uses TRBV4-1 with TRBJ1-4; D gene uncertain. The CDR3 has 15 amino acids. The germline V gene has CDR1 MGHRA and CDR2 YSYEKL. The ends were cut back, 0 bases at V and 6 bases at J, with 11 bases in the middle. The CDR3 sequence: CASSQDGAVDEKLFF. CDR3 in DNA: TGCGCCAGCAGCCAAGATGGAGCGGTTGATGAAAAACTGTTTTTT.

CDR3 nucleotides: TGTGCCAGCTCACCTGGGACCGATGGAAACACCATATATTTT. Residues: CASSPGTDGNTIYF. The V gene is TRBV18, the J gene TRBJ1-3; tentatively, D is TRBD1 (5 bases). Germline V gene sequence: CDR1 KGHSH, CDR2 LQKENI. Deletions cut 3 bases from V and 3 bases from J, with 9 bases between. This CDR3 comprises 14 residues. The whole variable domain, filled in from reference TRBV18 and TRBJ1-3, reads NAGVMQNPRHLVRRRGQEARLRCSPMKGHSHVYWYRQLPEEGLKFMVYLQKENIIDESGMPKERFSAEFPKEGPSILRIQQVVRGDSAAYFCASSPGTDGNTIYFGEGSWLTVV.

This rearrangement joins TRBV5-6 to TRBJ2-7; D ambiguous. Germline CDR1 SGHDT, CDR2 YYEEEE. This CDR3 comprises 12 residues. The V end was cut by 6 bases, the J end by 1 base, with 8 bases between. The CDR3 coding sequence is TGTGCCAGCACCGGCAGTTCCTACGAGCAGTACTTC. Amino acids: CASTGSSYEQYF.

The sample holds one count of this clonotype. The rearrangement joins TRBV5-1 to TRBJ2-3; unclear D gene. CDR1 is SGHRS, CDR2 YFSETQ, per germline. V was trimmed by 7 bases and J by 4 bases, leaving 16 bases between them. The CDR3 length is 14 residues. The CDR3 region is CASAPDLYPDTQYF. The CDR3 bases are TGCGCCAGCGCCCCGGATCTGTATCCAGATACGCAGTATTTT.

The chain recombines TRBV12-5 with TRBJ2-3; D gene uncertain. The length of the CDR3 is 15 residues. The V end was cut by 6 bases, the J end by 0 bases, with 13 bases between. The germline gives CDR1 LGHNT, CDR2 FRNRAP. The CDR3 spells CASGADGFSTDTQYF. The CDR3 region has the DNA TGTGCTAGTGGGGCGGACGGATTTAGCACAGATACGCAGTATTTT.

The genes are TRBV7-8 and TRBJ2-5; 7 bases are a match to TRBD2. Germline assignment: CDR1 SGHVS and CDR2 FQNEAQ. The CDR3 is 15 amino acids. Trimming took 4 bases from V and 2 from J; bases not matched to a gene: 7. The CDR3, as DNA: TGTGCCAGCAGCTCTGAGTCTAGCGGACAAGAGACCCAGTACTTC. It yields the protein CASSSESSGQETQYF.

This clonotype was picked up many times. J is TRBJ2-5 and V is TRBV29-1; 8 bases are shared with TRBD2. V was pared by 5 bases and J by 4 bases, with 6 bases of the junction left unmatched. Germline V gene sequence: CDR1 SQVTM, CDR2 ANQGSEA. The CDR3 covers 13 residues. For the CDR3, the DNA is TGCAGCGTTCACGGGGGGGCAGGAGAGACCCAGTACTTC. It yields the protein CSVHGGAGETQYF.

The chain joins TRBV6-6 to TRBJ1-2; 9 bases are a match to TRBD1. The CDR3 length is 17 residues. Germline V gene sequence: CDR1 MNHNY, CDR2 SVGAGI (reference sequence). Germline trimming cut 6 bases from V and 2 bases from J; bases unmatched to any gene: 13. This chain's CDR3 is CASRGPGTGMGNYGYTF. The CDR3 DNA follows: TGTGCCAGCAGGGGTCCGGGGACAGGGATGGGAAACTATGGCTACACCTTC.

At least ten counts were recorded for this clonotype. The rearrangement links TRBV4-1 to TRBJ2-5; 11 nucleotides agree with TRBD2. CDR1 is MGHRA and CDR2 is YSYEKL in the germline V gene. V dropped 4 bases and J dropped 0; count of bases not matched to a gene: 7. This CDR3 is built from 17 residues. CDR3 nucleotide sequence: TGCGCCAGCAGCCTAACCGCTAGCGGGGGGTACCAAGAGACCCAGTACTTC. It codes for CASSLTASGGYQETQYF.